The 8 T cell receptor beta chains below come from one sample, sequenced in a study of blood T cell repertoires in COVID-19. The assay was immunoSEQ multiplex PCR, and TCRdb's table has in-frame clones only and misses some. The sample has under 250,000 clones; approximately 85% are singletons. The sequencing sample was made of peripheral blood. These receptors all stem from a man aged 45 to 65 with COVID-19, enrolled during active disease.

The chain uses TRBV5-1 and TRBJ2-3; TRBD2 might be the D (5 bases). There are 14 residues in the CDR3. The V and J ends lost 0 bases and 4 bases respectively, with 9 bases between them. Germline assignment: CDR1 SGHRS and CDR2 YFSETQ. The CDR3 bases are TGCGCCAGCAGCTTGGCTCTGGGAGCAGATACGCAGTATTTT. Protein: CASSLALGADTQYF.

The gene calls are TRBV11-3 and TRBJ1-1; 7 bases line up with TRBD1. V was pared by 5 bases and J by 3 bases, with 3 bases of the junction left unmatched. The CDR3 contains 13 residues. The germline V gene has CDR1 SGHNT and CDR2 YENEEA. This chain's CDR3 is CASSEGADTEAFF. The CDR3 nucleotides read TGTGCCAGCAGCGAGGGGGCGGACACTGAAGCTTTCTTT.

V and J are TRBV19 and TRBJ2-7; D might be TRBD1 (5 bases). The germline V gene has CDR1 LNHDA and CDR2 SQIVND (reference sequence). The CDR3 has 15 amino acids. V dropped 1 base and J dropped 5 bases, with 15 bases sitting between them. CDR3 DNA sequence: TGTGCCAGTAGTATAGGTTGGGGCATCGGCCACGAGCAGTACTTC. Amino acid sequence: CASSIGWGIGHEQYF.

The chain employs TRBV15 and TRBJ2-7; 11 bases line up with TRBD1. Germline V gives CDR1 LNHNV, CDR2 YYDKDF (reference sequence). The CDR3 is 14 residues long. The J segment lost 5 bases and the V segment lost 1 base, leaving 1 base of the junction unmatched. In nucleotides, the CDR3 is TGTGCCACCAGCAGAGGGACAGGGGGCGACGAGCAGTACTTC. Protein product: CATSRGTGGDEQYF.

The chain joins TRBV4-1 to TRBJ1-5; 8 bases line up with TRBD1. In germline, CDR1 is MGHRA, CDR2 YSYEKL. The CDR3 length is 14 residues. V lost 5 bases and J lost 7; bases outside the gene matches: 7. The CDR3 DNA sequence: TGCGCCAGCAGCAATGACAGGGGTTGGCAGCCCCAGCATTTT. Its translation is CASSNDRGWQPQHF.

This chain links TRBV7-8 with TRBJ1-1; D might be TRBD1 (6 bases). The CDR3 spans 13 residues. Trimming shortened V by 6 bases and J by 11 bases, and 19 bases separated the two germline ends. The V gene's germline CDR1 is SGHVS and CDR2 FQNEAQ. CDR3 sequence (DNA): TGTGCCAGCAGTCTAACTTCAGGGGTCGACGCTTTCTTT. It yields the protein CASSLTSGVDAFF.

The chain is built from TRBV6-5 and TRBJ1-2, with 8 nucleotides matching TRBD1. This CDR3 has 16 residues. V lost 2 bases and J lost 4; bases outside the gene matches: 9. The V gene's germline CDR1 is MNHEY and CDR2 SVGAGI. The CDR3 DNA is TGTGCCAGCAGTTACAACAGGGCAGGGGGCGTCTATGGCTACACCTTC. It is translated as CASSYNRAGGVYGYTF.

The rearrangement joins TRBV7-6 to TRBJ1-6; D gene ambiguous. CDR3 length: 15 amino acids. Germline V gene sequence: CDR1 SGHVS, CDR2 FNYEAQ. Trimming left V 2 bases short and J 6 bases short, with 11 bases between. CDR3 DNA sequence: TGTGCCAGCAGCTTATCTGCAGAAATTAATTCACCCCTCCACTTT. Amino acids: CASSLSAEINSPLHF.